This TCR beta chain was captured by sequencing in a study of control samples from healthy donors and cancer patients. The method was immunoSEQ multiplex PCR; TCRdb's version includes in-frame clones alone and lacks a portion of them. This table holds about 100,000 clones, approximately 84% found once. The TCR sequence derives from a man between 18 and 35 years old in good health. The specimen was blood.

The CDR3 nucleotides read TGCGCCAGCAGCCAAGGTCACGGCGGTAACACTGAAGCTTTCTTT. Amino acid sequence: CASSQGHGGNTEAFF. The rearrangement links TRBV4-1 to TRBJ1-1; D remains ambiguous. This CDR3 comprises 15 residues. CDR1 and CDR2 from the germline V gene are MGHRA and YSYEKL. Trimming took 1 base from V and 2 from J, leaving 11 bases between them.